This T cell receptor (beta chain) emerged from a study of blood T cell repertoires in COVID-19. At the level of the study: Spain, Italy and the United States supplied samples that represented acute and convalescent COVID-19. T cells, B-cell-depleted T cells, or PBMCs supplied cDNA or gDNA.

Authors' processing steps: Researchers report that nucleated cell counts were estimated from reference gene primer amplification. Measured with immunoSEQ multiplex PCR; TCRdb has only the in-frame clones, and not every one. Clone size and V and J calls were adopted from that table, with D and trimming inferred from the DNA. The repertoire holds around 250,000 clones, with about 83% as singletons. The V and J ends lost 0 bases and 4 bases, in that order; junction bases with no gene match: 1. CDR1 and CDR2 from the germline V gene are SGHNT and YYREEE (reference sequence). The CDR3 is made up of 16 amino acids.

J is TRBJ2-2 and V is TRBV5-4; TRBD2 matches at 12 bases. The sequencing sample was made of peripheral blood. The receptor was isolated from an elderly man with acute or convalescent COVID-19. CDR3 nucleotides: TGTGCCAGCAGCTTGGGACTAGCGGGGGCCACCGGGGAGCTGTTTTTT. Translated: CASSLGLAGATGELFF.